This T cell receptor (beta chain) was recorded in a study of cytomegalovirus exposure and HLA in healthy donors. The PCR employed 60 Vbeta primers together with 13 Jbeta primers. Clones were sequenced by immunoSEQ multiplex PCR, and TCRdb holds only the in-frame ones, with some missing. The sample shows 150,000 or so clones, approximately 80% of them seen only once. CDR1 is SEHNR, CDR2 FQNEAQ, per germline (reference sequence). V was pared by 5 bases and J by 5 bases, with 14 bases of the junction left unmatched. The CDR3 is 16 amino acids. The chain carries TRBV7-9 and TRBJ2-5; 7 bases align to TRBD1. The TCR originated in a woman younger than 45 in good health and CMV-seronegative. Sequenced sample: PBMCs. The CDR3 region is CASSATGLRGGETQYF. CDR3 bases: TGTGCCAGCAGCGCGACAGGGCTGCGTGGCGGGGAGACCCAGTACTTC.